This paragraph covers one TCR beta chain sequence. This clonotype was found many times. Its antigen is unknown. Per-nucleotide qualities are absent, and no much larger clonotype sits a single base away. The CDR3 has 14 amino acids, counting the end cysteine and phenylalanine. The kept DNA is CDR3 alone, 42 bases in frame from the first base. The germline V gene yields SNHLY for CDR1 and FYNNEI for CDR2. The germline ends are 10 bases apart after V is trimmed by 2 bases and J by 3 bases. The sample's time point label, decoded: pre-pandemic baseline sample and day 111 after first positive SARS-CoV-2 test. The sample belongs to a study of kidney transplant recipient with SARS-CoV-2 infection (dated by TCRdb to the early 2020s). Sequencing relied on an Illumina MiSeq. Profiling of the peripheral T cell repertoire targeted human TCRbeta genes. In the source study's methods: Beta-binomial modelling was applied to test for differential clonotype abundance so that variability over time was accounted for. Expanded clonotypes were screened against the ImmuneCODE reference database of SARS-CoV-2-associated TCRs and mapped to viral genome regions. Additional repertoire analyses were carried out for TRBV gene usage, CDR3 length, CDR3 amino acid overlap between time points, clonotype abundance distributions and Jaccard similarity. TCRdb took the public reads, trimmed them with fastp at Q25, ran MiXCR for clone calling and kept in-frame beta chains. Rows are combined by CDR3 protein, so each entry shows the most common genes and DNA. None of the V and J calls come from the authors' own analysis; TCRdb made them. In all, the sample holds under 300,000 distinct CDR3 sequences, and around 30% of those were seen once. The ten largest clones represent more than 6.5% of the sample.

This sequence originates from a male patient aged 30 to 40 who had COVID-19 and was a kidney transplant recipient. After transplantation, some T cells may belong to the graft donor instead of the recipient. Recombination connected TRBV2 to TRBJ1-2; D gene: possibly TRBD1, on 6 matching bases. The sample here was a blood sample, taken at baseline and on roughly day 110 from a kidney transplant recipient. This receptor has the CDR3 CASSENGGDYGYTF. The nucleotide sequence reads as follows: TGTGCCAGCAGTGAAAACGGGGGCGACTATGGCTACACCTTC.